The clone carrying this T cell receptor beta chain was observed a handful of times. This sample was taken from a study of patients and donors after allogeneic stem cell transplantation. With 6 bases removed from V and 0 bases from J, the gap between germline ends came to 9 bases. CDR1 is GTSNPN and CDR2 is SVGIG in the germline V gene (reference sequence). There are 13 residues in the CDR3. In TCRdb, the RT-PCR reads were re-called with MiXCR into one record per CDR3 protein. Of over 350,000 distinct CDR3 sequences in the sample, around 16% were seen once. The sample comprised blood, either unsorted or a sorted T cell fraction (not recorded which). This TCR was recovered from a human donor who was either an allogeneic HSCT recipient or a stem cell or donor lymphocyte infusion donor (not recorded which). It is not recorded whose cells these are; they may come from a transplant donor. The chain joins TRBV30 to TRBJ1-3; D is undetermined. In nucleotides, the CDR3 is TGTGCCTGCCGGACGGACTCTGGAAACACCATATATTTT. As protein: CACRTDSGNTIYF.